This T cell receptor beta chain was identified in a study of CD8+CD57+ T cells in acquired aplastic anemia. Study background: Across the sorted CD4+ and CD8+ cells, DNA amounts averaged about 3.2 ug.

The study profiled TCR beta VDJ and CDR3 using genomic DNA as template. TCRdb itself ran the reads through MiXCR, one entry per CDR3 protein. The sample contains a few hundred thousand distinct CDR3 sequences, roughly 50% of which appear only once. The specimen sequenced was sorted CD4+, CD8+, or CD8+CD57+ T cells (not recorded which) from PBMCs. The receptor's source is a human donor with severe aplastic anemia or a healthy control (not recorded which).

CDR3 nucleotides: TGTGCCACGTTAGACAGGGCGGGGGAGCTGTTTTTT. Residues: CATLDRAGELFF. V is TRBV10-3 and J is TRBJ2-2, with TRBD1 identical over 7 bases. Trimming cost V 10 bases and J 8 bases; bases outside gene matches: 7. The V gene's germline CDR1 is ENHRY and CDR2 SYGVKD. This CDR3 is built from 12 residues.